Detailed here is one TCR beta chain. The CDR3 has 15 amino acids. The J segment lost 9 bases and the V segment lost 0 bases, leaving 6 bases of the junction unmatched. Germline V gene lookup returns CDR1 SGHRS and CDR2 YFSETQ. The PCR was carried out with 60 Vbeta primers and 13 Jbeta primers. Only in-frame clones appear in the TCRdb table, and some are missing; sequencing was by immunoSEQ multiplex PCR. The sample has roughly 120,000 clones; around 80% are singletons. The data were taken from a study of cytomegalovirus exposure and HLA in healthy donors. The J gene is TRBJ2-1, the V gene TRBV5-1; 10 bases fit TRBD2. The sequence was collected from a man in his thirties or forties in good health and CMV-seropositive. Sequencing input: PBMCs. As DNA, the CDR3 is TGCGCCAGCAGCTTGGAGCGGGGGGGGCTCTTTGAGCAGTTCTTC. Its protein is CASSLERGGLFEQFF.